The present T cell receptor beta chain was sequenced within a study of OX40 agonist ivuxolimab in advanced cancers. Data came from immunoSEQ multiplex PCR; TCRdb stores just in-frame clones and leaves some out. The sample has about 50,000 clones, roughly 77% seen once; the top ten hold approximately 7.3%. The clonotype originates from an adult with an advanced solid tumor such as melanoma, head and neck, liver or kidney cancer. The sample consisted of CD4+ or CD8+ T cells sorted from blood, taken in a trial of the OX40 agonist ivuxolimab.

CDR3 loop: CASSWTDYGYTF. CDR3 bases: TGTGCCAGCAGCTGGACAGACTATGGCTACACCTTC. This chain connects TRBV7-9 to TRBJ1-2, with a tentative D call TRBD1 (6 bases). This CDR3 comprises 12 residues. V lost 4 bases and J 3 bases, leaving 6 bases between the germline ends. Per the germline V gene, CDR1 is SEHNR and CDR2 is FQNEAQ (reference sequence).